These T cell receptor beta chains were read from a single sample in a study of Ad26.COV2.S vaccination and SARS-CoV-2 variants. The table came from immunoSEQ multiplex PCR; TCRdb's copy has only in-frame clones and leaves some out. The sample comprises 250,000 to 300,000 clones, more than 75% of which are singletons, and around 3.5% rests with the top ten. The sample here was peripheral blood, taken in a trial of Ad26.COV2.S vaccine versus placebo. The receptors were sampled from a person aged 18-65 years who received the Ad26.COV2.S COVID-19 vaccine or a placebo. CDR3s include the opening cysteine and the closing phenylalanine or tryptophan. The D gene is left open where the match is weak. Size is omitted from some rows. Given values are once, few, many or a class for expanded clones.

>-|TRBJ1-3|-|TRBV10-3
CAISVVGTGNTIYF
TGTGCCATCAGTGTGGTGGGTACTGGAAACACCATATATTTT
>once|TRBJ2-7|TRBD1|TRBV5-4
CASSLAGTGTYEQYF
TGTGCCAGCAGCTTAGCCGGGACAGGGACCTACGAGCAGTACTTC
>-|TRBJ2-7|-|TRBV29-1
CSVVGIGSYEQYF
TGCAGCGTTGTAGGTATCGGATCCTACGAGCAGTACTTC
>-|TRBJ1-5|-|TRBV5-4
CASSLEQSQPQHF
TGTGCCAGCAGCTTGGAGCAGAGTCAGCCCCAGCATTTT
>-|TRBJ2-7|-|TRBV18
CASSPGGPGSYEQYF
TGTGCCAGCTCACCAGGGGGGCCCGGCTCCTACGAGCAGTACTTC
>once|TRBJ1-3|TRBD1|TRBV5-1
CASSDTGGAGGNTIYF
TGCGCCAGCAGCGATACAGGGGGCGCGGGAGGAAACACCATATATTTT
>-|TRBJ1-1|TRBD1|TRBV29-1
CSVPGTGGLNTEAFF
TGCAGCGTCCCCGGGACAGGGGGCCTGAACACTGAAGCTTTCTTT
>-|TRBJ2-3|-|TRBV2
CASSVRWGTTDTQYF
TGTGCCAGCAGTGTAAGGTGGGGGACTACAGATACGCAGTATTTT
>-|TRBJ2-6|-|TRBV2
CASSGGAGNKYSGANVLTF
TGTGCCAGCAGTGGGGGGGCAGGGAACAAGTACTCTGGGGCCAACGTCCTGACTTTC
>-|TRBJ1-4|TRBD1|TRBV11-2
CASSLETGVNEKLFF
TGTGCCAGCAGCTTAGAGACAGGGGTAAATGAAAAACTGTTTTTT
>-|TRBJ2-1|-|TRBV27
CASSLWASSYNEQFF
TGTGCCAGCAGTTTATGGGCGAGCTCCTACAATGAGCAGTTCTTC
>-|TRBJ2-2|-|TRBV7-8
CASSFGRGNTGELFF
TGTGCCAGCAGCTTCGGCAGGGGCAACACCGGGGAGCTGTTTTTT
>-|TRBJ1-5|-|TRBV18
CASSPTSNSNQPQHF
TGTGCCAGCTCACCAACCAGCAATAGCAATCAGCCCCAGCATTTT
>-|TRBJ2-6|-|TRBV2
CASRKQVSGANVLTF
TGTGCCAGCAGAAAACAAGTCTCTGGGGCCAACGTCCTGACTTTC
>-|TRBJ2-4|-|TRBV4-1
CASSQLPQGLSNIQYF
TGCGCCAGCAGCCAACTCCCACAGGGCTTGTCAAACATTCAGTACTTC
>-|TRBJ2-1|TRBD1|TRBV3-1/TRBV3-2
CASSPDRVSYNEQFF
TGTGCCAGCAGCCCGGACAGGGTGTCCTACAATGAGCAGTTCTTC
>-|TRBJ1-5|-|TRBV6-1
CASSEGADSNQPQHF
TGTGCCAGCAGTGAAGGGGCCGATAGCAATCAGCCCCAGCATTTT
>-|TRBJ2-7|TRBD1|TRBV3-1/TRBV3-2
CASSQTIRQGYISYEQYF
TGTGCCAGCAGCCAAACCATCCGACAGGGGTATATATCCTACGAGCAGTACTTC
>-|TRBJ1-3|TRBD1|TRBV25-1
CASSPATWTGDGNTIYF
TGTGCCAGCAGTCCCGCAACCTGGACAGGGGATGGAAACACCATATATTTT
>-|TRBJ1-1|TRBD1|TRBV15
CATSSKGGREAFF
TGTGCCACCAGCAGCAAAGGGGGCAGGGAAGCTTTCTTT
>few|TRBJ1-1|-|TRBV2
CASSEGRAFF
TGTGCCAGCAGTGAAGGACGGGCTTTCTTT
>-|TRBJ2-7|-|TRBV7-2
CASSPDSDLNSYEQYF
TGTGCCAGCAGCCCCGACAGCGACCTTAACTCCTACGAGCAGTACTTC
>-|TRBJ1-2|-|TRBV28
CASSFFRDFGYGYTF
TGTGCCAGCAGTTTTTTTCGGGACTTCGGCTATGGCTACACCTTC
>-|TRBJ2-2|-|TRBV20-1
CSASDRTGAGELFF
TGCAGTGCTAGTGATAGGACGGGAGCCGGGGAGCTGTTTTTT
>-|TRBJ2-1|TRBD1|TRBV19
CASSRGQGVLYEQFF
TGTGCCAGTAGTAGGGGACAGGGGGTTCTGTATGAGCAGTTCTTC
>-|TRBJ1-2|-|TRBV2
CASSEASKGDGYTF
TGTGCCAGCAGTGAAGCGTCGAAGGGGGATGGCTACACCTTC
>-|TRBJ2-7|-|TRBV2
CASSKLGEASVIYEQYF
TGTGCCAGCAGTAAATTGGGAGAGGCTAGCGTTATCTACGAGCAGTACTTC
>-|TRBJ2-7|-|TRBV10-3
CAISTDYYEQYF
TGTGCCATCTCGACAGACTACTACGAGCAGTACTTC
>few|TRBJ1-5|-|TRBV29-1
CSYGEGSGPQHF
TGCAGCTATGGGGAGGGGTCAGGGCCCCAGCATTTT
>-|TRBJ1-2|-|TRBV12-3/TRBV12-4
CASSFTGEKGYTF
TGTGCCAGCAGTTTTACGGGAGAGAAGGGCTACACCTTC
>-|TRBJ2-1|-|TRBV5-5
CASSFAGNNEQFF
TGTGCCAGCAGCTTCGCGGGTAACAATGAGCAGTTCTTC
>few|TRBJ1-1|TRBD1|TRBV5-6
CASGLLGTANTEAFF
TGTGCCAGCGGCCTCTTAGGGACAGCGAACACTGAAGCTTTCTTT
>-|TRBJ1-2|TRBD1|TRBV25-1
CASSATGTGVVGYTF
TGTGCCAGCAGTGCGACCGGGACAGGGGTAGTTGGCTACACCTTC
>-|TRBJ1-4|-|TRBV9
CASSGGPINEKLFF
TGTGCCAGCAGCGGCGGACCCATTAATGAAAAACTGTTTTTT
>few|TRBJ1-2|-|TRBV5-1
CASSITPGNGYTF
TGCGCCAGCAGCATCACGCCAGGGAACGGCTACACCTTC
>-|TRBJ2-1|-|TRBV20-1
CSAGRGREQFF
TGCAGTGCGGGCAGGGGTCGTGAGCAGTTCTTC
>-|TRBJ2-5|-|TRBV5-4
CASGRARRTQETQYF
TGTGCCAGCGGACGGGCCAGACGGACACAAGAGACCCAGTACTTC
>-|TRBJ1-1|TRBD1|TRBV3-1/TRBV3-2
CASSQLDRTENTEAFF
TGTGCCAGCAGCCAATTGGACAGGACGGAGAACACTGAAGCTTTCTTT
>-|TRBJ2-7|-|TRBV9
CASSVGAGFYEQYF
TGTGCCAGCAGCGTAGGGGCGGGGTTCTACGAGCAGTACTTC
>few|TRBJ1-6|-|TRBV9
CASSGGQFNSPLHF
TGTGCCAGCAGCGGTGGACAGTTTAATTCACCCCTCCACTTT
>-|TRBJ1-1|-|TRBV5-1
CASRDPGAVAFF
TGCGCCAGCAGGGATCCCGGGGCGGTGGCTTTCTTT
>-|TRBJ1-6|-|TRBV27
CASSFRRGGSPLHF
TGTGCCAGCAGTTTTAGGAGGGGTGGGTCACCCCTCCACTTT
>-|TRBJ1-1|-|TRBV6-1
CASSDGHREAFF
TGTGCCAGCAGTGATGGACACCGAGAAGCTTTCTTT
>-|TRBJ1-1|TRBD1|TRBV27
CASSSTGENTEAFF
TGTGCCAGCAGTTCGACAGGGGAGAACACTGAAGCTTTCTTT
>-|TRBJ2-4|-|TRBV9
CASSPPRGASQNIQYF
TGTGCCAGCAGCCCCCCTAGGGGGGCGTCCCAAAACATTCAGTACTTC
>-|TRBJ2-7|-|TRBV5-4
CASSSSGLSYEQYF
TGTGCCAGCAGCTCATCGGGACTGTCCTACGAGCAGTACTTC
>once|TRBJ2-3|-|TRBV7-2
CASSWQEPDTQYF
TGTGCCAGCAGCTGGCAGGAACCAGATACGCAGTATTTT
>-|TRBJ1-1|TRBD1|TRBV18
CASSPPGQGEAFF
TGTGCCAGCTCACCACCGGGACAGGGTGAAGCTTTCTTT